Here is one TCR beta chain with its context. Its antigen is currently unknown. These data originate in a study of cytomegalovirus exposure and HLA in healthy donors. Findings of the study overall: TCR beta sequences reportedly predicted most subjects' HLA-A and HLA-B alleles accurately. Because they were indistinguishable, some V segments, including TRBV6-2 and TRBV6-3, were excluded. According to reports, the classifier identified cytomegalovirus status with high specificity and sensitivity. Across HLA loci, a later analysis found differing TCR association rates, with DRB1 most and HLA-C fewest.

The primer mix had 60 Vbeta and 13 Jbeta primers. TCRdb keeps only in-frame clones here, not all; method: immunoSEQ multiplex PCR. The table records about 160,000 clones, roughly nine tenths of them present only once. The CDR3 sequence is 17 residues long. CDR1 is SGHNT and CDR2 is YYREEE in the germline V gene (reference sequence). J gave up 2 bases and V 0 bases, and 10 bases lay outside the gene matches. The sequencing sample was made of PBMCs. This sequence originates from a woman aged 25 to 39 in good health and CMV-seronegative. The chain combines TRBV5-4 with TRBJ2-5; TRBD2 matches 7 bases. In DNA, the CDR3 is TGTGCCAGCAGCTTGGCCGGCGGGACTACCAATCAAGAGACCCAGTACTTC. It translates to CASSLAGGTTNQETQYF.